Following are 29 T cell receptor beta chains from one sample sequenced in a study of low-dose radiotherapy and immunotherapy resistance in tumors. Time point noted: after trial treatment. The treatment was: LDRT plus nivolumab, ipilimumab, low-dose cyclophosphamide and aspirin (RACIN trial). cDNA synthesis used a TRAV/TRBV-specific primer set for both chains. A constant-region primer paired with the V-primer adapter amplified TCRs over approximately 18 PCR cycles. From the reads, TCRdb called clonotypes with MiXCR, one entry per CDR3 protein. The data show around 60,000 distinct CDR3 sequences, with about a quarter seen just once and around 7% held by the top ten. This material consisted of PBMCs, taken after low-dose radiotherapy plus immunotherapy. The receptors here all came from a male donor with prostate cancer.

This clonotype came up many times. The chain couples TRBV28 to TRBJ2-5; 9 bases align to TRBD1. In germline, CDR1 is MDHEN, CDR2 SYDVKM. This CDR3 has 13 amino acids. V dropped 5 bases and J dropped 7; count of bases not matched to a gene: 5. The CDR3 protein is CASSTGGPLTQYF. For the CDR3, the DNA is TGTGCCAGCAGTACAGGGGGCCCTCTGACCCAGTACTTC.

This clonotype was counted ten times or more. The chain joins TRBV6-5 to TRBJ2-5, with 9 bases that match TRBD2. The germline gives CDR1 MNHEY, CDR2 SVGAGI. V lost 9 bases to trimming and J lost 5 bases; unmatched junction nucleotides: 16. The CDR3 is made up of 16 amino acids. CDR3 nucleotides: TGTGCCAGTAAGCTAGCGGGGACAGCCAGATGGGAGACCCAGTACTTC. It specifies CASKLAGTARWETQYF.

This clonotype was detected ten times or more. This chain links TRBV7-2 with TRBJ2-7; TRBD2 agrees at 7 bases. V lost 4 bases, J lost 6 bases, and 3 bases stayed unmatched. From germline, CDR1 is SGHTA and CDR2 FQGNSA. CDR3 length equals 12 residues. CDR3 sequence (DNA): TGTGCCAGCAGCTCGGGGGGTGTCGAGCAGTACTTC. This gives the protein CASSSGGVEQYF.

This chain uses TRBV7-2 with TRBJ2-1; no clear D. Germline values: CDR1 SGHTA, CDR2 FQGNSA. With 1 base removed from V and 6 bases from J, the gap between germline ends came to 10 bases. The CDR3 is made up of 14 amino acids. CDR3 nucleotide sequence: TGTGCCAGCAGCTTAGTAATAGGCCCCAATGAGCAGTTCTTC. Its protein product is CASSLVIGPNEQFF.

The table lists this clonotype with many counts. The chain couples TRBV11-3 to TRBJ1-4; D remains ambiguous. Germline CDR1 reads SGHNT; CDR2 reads YENEEA. The V gene lost 7 bases and the J gene lost 5 bases, with 2 bases spanning the gap. CDR3 length: 10 residues. For the CDR3, the DNA is TGTGCCAGCATCAATGAAAAACTGTTTTTT. Encoded protein: CASINEKLFF.

The chain employs TRBV9 and TRBJ2-6, with a tentative D call TRBD2 (5 bases). CDR3 length: 16 amino acids. Germline CDR1 SGDLS, CDR2 YYNGEE. Trimming pared 3 bases from V and 2 bases from J, leaving 12 bases between. The CDR3 here is CASSATLGAGANVLTF. Here the CDR3 DNA reads TGTGCCAGCAGCGCCACCCTGGGAGCTGGGGCCAACGTCCTGACTTTC.

This clonotype was detected many times. The chain recombines TRBV12-3 or TRBV12-4 with TRBJ2-1; 7 bases line up with TRBD1. Trimming removed 1 base from V and 4 bases from J; junction bases left unmatched: 7. The CDR3 has 16 amino acids. The CDR3: CASSLGRGPGYNEQFF. The CDR3 nucleotides are TGTGCCAGCAGTTTAGGAAGGGGGCCGGGGTACAATGAGCAGTTCTTC.

This clonotype was picked up a small number of times. J is TRBJ1-1 and V is TRBV5-1; tentative D call: TRBD1 (6 bases). Trimming took 0 bases from V and 3 from J, leaving 15 bases between them. CDR1 and CDR2 from the germline V gene are SGHRS and YFSETQ. This CDR3 has 16 amino acids. The CDR3 nucleotides read TGCGCCAGCAGCTTGGCTTCTCGGGGGGCCTACACTGAAGCTTTCTTT. Its protein product is CASSLASRGAYTEAFF. The full variable domain, rest sourced from reference TRBV5-1 and TRBJ1-1, is KAGVTQTPRYLIKTRGQQVTLSCSPISGHRSVSWYQQTPGQGLQFLFEYFSETQRNKGNFPGRFSGRQFSNSRSEMNVSTLELGDSALYLCASSLASRGAYTEAFFGQGTRLTVV.

This clonotype was found many times. The chain carries TRBV7-9 and TRBJ1-2; 9 bases align to TRBD1. CDR3 length: 13 amino acids. Trimming took 5 bases from V and 3 from J; bases not matched to a gene: 1. Germline CDR1 is SEHNR and CDR2 is FQNEAQ (reference sequence). The CDR3 is CASSGQGYYGYTF. CDR3 DNA sequence: TGTGCCAGCAGCGGACAGGGGTACTATGGCTACACCTTC.

This clonotype has at least ten counts. The rearrangement joins TRBV20-1 to TRBJ2-1, with D tentatively TRBD2 (5 bases). Per germline, CDR1 DFQATT and CDR2 SNEGSKA (reference sequence). V was pared by 6 bases and J by 8 bases, with 17 bases between. The CDR3 loop spans 13 amino acids. The CDR3 bases are TGCAGTGCCACCTCTCCCGCGAGGGATGAGCAGTTCTTC. This translates into CSATSPARDEQFF.

This chain connects TRBV2 to TRBJ2-1; D gene ambiguous. Trimming cost V 7 bases and J 6 bases, with 13 bases left between them. The CDR3 runs to 13 residues. CDR1 is SNHLY, CDR2 FYNNEI, per germline. This CDR3 reads CASITATSNEQFF. CDR3 nucleotide sequence: TGTGCCAGCATTACGGCTACCAGCAATGAGCAGTTCTTC.

This clonotype was observed at least ten times. The CDR3 DNA is TGTGCCAGCTCACCAGGGACAACCGATCAGATCGCTGGCTACACCTTC. Translated, it gives CASSPGTTDQIAGYTF. The chain links TRBV18 to TRBJ1-2; perhaps TRBD1 as D (6 bases). This CDR3 region has 16 residues. Between the trimmed V and J ends, which lost 2 bases and 7 bases, there was a span of 20 bases. Germline lookup yields CDR1 KGHSH and CDR2 LQKENI.

In this sample, this clonotype turned up once. At one of its ends the junction is not consistent with the germline gene, which may arise from a read error. The chain links TRBV3-1 to TRBJ1-1, with 8 bases matching TRBD1. The germline CDR1 and CDR2 sequences are LGHDT and YNNKEL (reference sequence). The CDR3 totals 12 residues. The DNA for the CDR3 is TGTGCCAGCAGTCAAGACAGGGGAGAAGCTTTCTTT. It is translated as CASSQDRGEAFF. The complete variable domain, with remaining parts taken from reference TRBV3-1 and TRBJ1-1, reads DTAVSQTPKYLVTQMGNDKSIKCEQNLGHDTMYWYKQDSKKFLKIMFSYNNKELIINETVPNRFSPKSPDKAHLNLHINSLELGDSAVYFCASSQDRGEAFFGQGTRLTVV.

This clonotype was recorded at least ten times. The CDR3 DNA sequence: TGTGCCAGCAGTTACTCGAAGGATCTAGGGGGCGTTGGGGCCAACGTCCTGACTTTC. Its translation is CASSYSKDLGGVGANVLTF. J is TRBJ2-6 and V is TRBV6-5, with 7 bases fitting TRBD1. The V and J ends lost 0 bases and 3 bases, in that order; junction bases with no gene match: 11. Looked up from germline, CDR1 is MNHEY and CDR2 is SVGAGI. This CDR3 comprises 19 residues.

This clonotype was observed a single time. The DNA of the CDR3 is TGCAGCAGTCTCCCCCCGGGAAGGGCAGCCGGCTACACCTTC. Its protein is CSSLPPGRAAGYTF. The genes are TRBV29-1 and TRBJ1-2, with unresolved D. The ends were cut back, 8 bases at V and 8 bases at J, with 24 bases in the middle. The length of the CDR3 is 14 residues. Germline loops: CDR1 SQVTM, CDR2 ANQGSEA. The full variable domain, in which reference TRBV29-1 and TRBJ1-2 provide the parts outside the CDR3, is SAVISQKPSRDICQRGTSLTIQCQVDSQVTMMFWYRQQPGQSLTLIATANQGSEATYESGFVIDKFPISRPNLTFSTLTVSNMSPEDSSIYLCSSLPPGRAAGYTFGSGTRLTVV.

This clonotype was observed a few times. This chain connects TRBV5-1 to TRBJ2-5; 12 positions match TRBD2. The CDR3 is 16 amino acids. V was pared by 4 bases and J by 2 bases, with 6 bases of the junction left unmatched. The germline CDR1 and CDR2 sequences are SGHRS and YFSETQ. CDR3 bases: TGCGCCAGCAGCACCGGAGGACTAGCGGGACAAGAGACCCAGTACTTC. Residues: CASSTGGLAGQETQYF.

This clonotype appeared many times. This chain links TRBV27 with TRBJ1-6; no clear D gene. The V gene lost 4 bases and the J gene lost 7 bases, with 14 bases spanning the gap. CDR3 size: 15 residues. Germline CDR1 MNHEY, CDR2 SMNVEV (reference sequence). The CDR3 nucleotides are TGTGCCAGCAGTTCGGACGCCGGAAGCAATTCACCCCTCCACTTT. Its translation: CASSSDAGSNSPLHF.

Ten or more counts support this clonotype. The V gene is TRBV28, the J gene TRBJ2-1, with D uncertain. Germline CDR1 reads MDHEN; CDR2 reads SYDVKM. CDR3 length equals 12 residues. Here the CDR3 reads CAWGSSYNEQFF. In nucleotides, the CDR3 is TGTGCTTGGGGTAGCTCCTACAATGAGCAGTTCTTC.

This clonotype was found many times. The CDR3 nucleotides read TGTGCCTGGAGTGGCGCCGGGACTAGAGTCGATGAGCAGTTCTTC. This gives the protein CAWSGAGTRVDEQFF. This chain uses TRBV30 with TRBJ2-1; 8 bases match TRBD2. Germline assignment: CDR1 GTSNPN and CDR2 SVGIG (reference sequence). CDR3 length: 15 amino acids. With 1 base clipped from V and 8 bases from J, the junction kept 10 bases outside the gene matches.

This clonotype was found many times. J is TRBJ1-1 and V is TRBV11-2, with D maybe TRBD1 (5 bases). V gave up 0 bases and J gave up 0 bases, with 8 bases separating them. Per the germline V gene, CDR1 is SGHAT and CDR2 is FQNNGV. The CDR3 covers 15 residues. CDR3 amino acids: CASSLEPGMNTEAFF. As DNA, the CDR3 is TGTGCCAGCAGCTTAGAACCAGGGATGAACACTGAAGCTTTCTTT.

In the case of this clonotype: A far larger clone is just one base off, so this is likely a read error. The chain employs TRBV20-1 and TRBJ2-5, with D possibly being TRBD2 (5 bases). V was pared by 6 bases and J by 11 bases, with 25 bases between. Looked up from germline, CDR1 is DFQATT and CDR2 is SNEGSKA (reference sequence). The CDR3 is made up of 14 amino acids. The CDR3 nucleotides read TGCAGTGCCGAGGGTATTATGAACTACAATGAGCAGTACTTC. This codes for CSAEGIMNYNEQYF.

This clonotype has a count of ten or more. This chain joins TRBV7-9 and TRBJ2-5, with TRBD2 matching 7 bases. The CDR3 extends over 13 amino acids. Trimming at V came to 5 bases and at J to 2 bases, leaving 2 bases not matched to a gene. CDR1 and CDR2 (germline): SEHNR, FQNEAQ (reference sequence). CDR3 sequence reads: CASSISGQETQYF. The CDR3, as DNA: TGTGCCAGCAGCATTAGCGGGCAAGAGACCCAGTACTTC. Based on the CDR3 plus reference TRBV7-9 and TRBJ2-5, the full variable domain is DTGVSQNPRHKITKRGQNVTFRCDPISEHNRLYWYRQTLGQGPEFLTYFQNEAQLEKSRLLSDRFSAERPKGSFSTLEIQRTEQGDSAMYLCASSISGQETQYFGPGTRLLVL.

This clonotype was seen many times. The chain links TRBV7-9 to TRBJ1-1; D gene ambiguous. The CDR3 sequence is 18 residues long. Germline CDR1 is SEHNR and CDR2 is FQNEAQ (reference sequence). Trimming removed 2 bases at V and 3 bases at J, with 22 bases between. This chain's CDR3 is CASSLSLVGGETDTEAFF. The CDR3 DNA follows: TGTGCCAGCAGCTTAAGCTTGGTTGGCGGCGAAACAGACACTGAAGCTTTCTTT. The full variable domain, its missing parts supplied by reference TRBV7-9 and TRBJ1-1, is DTGVSQNPRHKITKRGQNVTFRCDPISEHNRLYWYRQTLGQGPEFLTYFQNEAQLEKSRLLSDRFSAERPKGSFSTLEIQRTEQGDSAMYLCASSLSLVGGETDTEAFFGQGTRLTVV.

This clonotype was observed many times. The J gene is TRBJ1-2, the V gene TRBV25-1; 7 bases align to TRBD1. The CDR3 is made up of 16 amino acids. Germline CDR1 reads MGHDK; CDR2 reads SYGVNS. V gave up 4 bases and J gave up 4 bases; unmatched junction bases: 12. The CDR3 loop is CASSASSGTATYGYTF. The CDR3 DNA reads as TGTGCCAGCAGTGCCTCTTCCGGGACAGCGACCTATGGCTACACCTTC.

This clonotype was recorded many times. The chain is built from TRBV5-1 and TRBJ2-5, with 9 nucleotides matching TRBD2. The V gene's germline CDR1 is SGHRS and CDR2 YFSETQ. This CDR3 is 17 amino acids long. V trimming: 5 bases; J trimming: 5 bases; junction bases outside the gene matches: 16. The CDR3 protein is CASSQELAGVGRETQYF. The CDR3 DNA is TGCGCCAGCAGTCAGGAGTTAGCGGGAGTCGGAAGGGAGACCCAGTACTTC.

This clonotype was counted many times. This chain connects TRBV20-1 to TRBJ1-6, with 9 bases fitting TRBD1. V was pared by 6 bases and J by 9 bases, with 9 bases of the junction left unmatched. This CDR3 comprises 14 residues. Germline CDR1 is DFQATT and CDR2 is SNEGSKA (reference sequence). The CDR3 region has the DNA TGCAGTGCAACAGGGGGCTTATTTAGTTCACCCCTCCACTTT. This translates into CSATGGLFSSPLHF.

Many counts were recorded for this clonotype. The CDR3 sequence: CSVLFGVFPFF. The CDR3 region has the DNA TGCAGCGTTTTGTTCGGGGTCTTTCCGTTCTTC. The chain links TRBV29-1 to TRBJ2-1, with a possible D match to TRBD2 (5 bases). Trimming cost V 5 bases and J 15 bases, with 17 bases left between them. Germline-derived CDR1 and CDR2 are SQVTM and ANQGSEA. The length of the CDR3 is 11 residues.

This clonotype was detected ten times or more. The rearrangement links TRBV7-6 to TRBJ2-1, with a weak D call TRBD2 (5 bases). V lost 5 bases and J lost 7, with 9 bases in between. The CDR3 spans 12 residues. Germline loops: CDR1 SGHVS, CDR2 FNYEAQ. CDR3 region: CASSAAANEQFF. Here the CDR3 DNA reads TGTGCCAGCAGCGCAGCGGCGAATGAGCAGTTCTTC.

There are many counts of this clonotype. The V gene is TRBV5-4, the J gene TRBJ2-3; a possible D gene is TRBD1 (5 bases). The ends were cut back, 4 bases at V and 0 bases at J, with 12 bases in the middle. Germline CDR1 SGHNT, CDR2 YYREEE (reference sequence). The CDR3 extends over 15 amino acids. The CDR3 nucleotides are TGTGCCAGCAGCCTAAGGGGTCCTAGCACAGATACGCAGTATTTT. Translated, it gives CASSLRGPSTDTQYF.